This TCR beta chain was found in a study of OX40 agonist ivuxolimab in advanced cancers. Study summary: Previous treatment with anti-PD-1, anti-PD-L1 or anti-CTLA-4 therapy was allowed; more than 35% had received some.

General study results and limits: Blood T cells, both CD4+ and CD8+, expanded clonally by week 6 at 0.1 to 3.0 mg/kg. Low normalized T-cell clonal expansion was additionally recorded for some nonresponders. Near-lowest levels of clonal expansion characterized partial responders at 0.1-3.0 mg/kg.

V shed 4 bases, J shed 3 bases, and the junction held 3 bases outside the gene matches. The CDR3 contains 13 residues. Germline V CDR1 and CDR2: SQVTM, ANQGSEA. The table came from immunoSEQ multiplex PCR; TCRdb's copy has only in-frame clones and leaves some out. In the table there are 55,000 to 80,000 clones, 84% of which are singletons. Notes on this clone: The target antigen is unknown.

The sample was CD4+ or CD8+ T cells sorted from blood, taken in a trial of the OX40 agonist ivuxolimab. This clonotype originated in an adult with an advanced solid tumor such as melanoma, head and neck, liver or kidney cancer. V is TRBV29-1 and J is TRBJ2-5; 9 bases are shared with TRBD1. This chain's CDR3 is CSVAGTGKETQYF. Written as DNA, the CDR3 is TGCAGCGTTGCGGGGACAGGGAAAGAGACCCAGTACTTC.